The clone carrying this T cell receptor (beta chain) was counted many times. This entry comes from a study of human T cells and chemical hapten exposure. CDR3 length: 14 amino acids. The V gene lost 5 bases and the J gene lost 1 base, with 11 bases spanning the gap. This sample's time point: patch test 1, 2 weeks after DPC sensitization. As to treatment: therapeutic diphenylcyclopropenone sensitization with weekly scalp DPC. Using its own MiXCR run on the RACE reads, TCRdb lists one record per CDR3 protein. The repertoire holds about 71,000 distinct CDR3 sequences, with 9.8% as singletons. The clonotype comes from a woman in her thirties or forties with alopecia areata. Some clones in this sample may be carry-over from other donors' samples. The source was whole blood, collected in connection with sensitization to the hapten diphenylcyclopropenone (DPC). The gene calls are TRBV12-3 or TRBV12-4 and TRBJ2-5, with D maybe TRBD1 (6 bases). The CDR3: CASSRSGVQETQYF. The CDR3 DNA reads TGTGCCAGCAGTCGGTCAGGGGTCCAAGAGACCCAGTACTTC.